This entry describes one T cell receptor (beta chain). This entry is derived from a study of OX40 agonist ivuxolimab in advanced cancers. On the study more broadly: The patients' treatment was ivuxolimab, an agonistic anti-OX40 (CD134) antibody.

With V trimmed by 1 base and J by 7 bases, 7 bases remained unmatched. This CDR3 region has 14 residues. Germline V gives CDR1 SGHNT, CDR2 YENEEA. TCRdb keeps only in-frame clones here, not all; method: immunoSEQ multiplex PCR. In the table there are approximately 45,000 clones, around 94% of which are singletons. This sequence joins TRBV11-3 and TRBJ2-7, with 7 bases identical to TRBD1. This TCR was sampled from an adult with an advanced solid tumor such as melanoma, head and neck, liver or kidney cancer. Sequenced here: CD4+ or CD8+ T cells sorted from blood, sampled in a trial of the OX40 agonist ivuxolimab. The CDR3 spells CASSLVGTVAEQYF. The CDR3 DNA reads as TGTGCCAGCAGCTTAGTGGGGACAGTCGCAGAGCAGTACTTC.